The 25 T cell receptor beta chains below all came from one sample that was sequenced in a study of cytomegalovirus exposure and HLA in healthy donors. Amplification used 60 Vbeta primers and 13 Jbeta primers. The assay was immunoSEQ multiplex PCR, and TCRdb's table has in-frame clones only and misses some. The profile covers around 100,000 clones, with more than 75% appearing a single time and 9% to 12% taken by the ten largest. The sequenced material came from PBMCs. All receptors derive from a woman aged 18-30 years in good health and CMV-seropositive.

This chain joins TRBV15 and TRBJ2-4, with TRBD1 matching 7 bases. The CDR3 sequence is 16 residues long. J gave up 5 bases and V 1 base, and 8 bases lay outside the gene matches. Germline CDR1 LNHNV, CDR2 YYDKDF (reference sequence). DNA of the CDR3: TGTGCCACCAGCAGAGCGGGTCGGGACAGCGAAAACATTCAGTACTTC. It translates to CATSRAGRDSENIQYF.

The chain recombines TRBV30 with TRBJ2-2; a weak D match, TRBD2 (6 bases). The germline V and J ends were trimmed by 5 bases and 0 bases, with 10 bases remaining between them. The CDR3 spans 14 residues. Germline CDR1 reads GTSNPN; CDR2 reads SVGIG (reference sequence). The CDR3 is CAWGSGPNTGELFF. DNA of the CDR3: TGTGCCTGGGGAAGCGGGCCGAACACCGGGGAGCTGTTTTTT.

In its sample, this clone was seen a few times. The chain recombines TRBV5-8 with TRBJ2-1; D gene uncertain. V shed 5 bases and J shed 12 bases, with 15 bases lying between them. This CDR3 spans 12 amino acids. Germline V gene sequence: CDR1 SGHTS, CDR2 YDEGEE. CDR3 bases: TGTGCCAGCAGTTTGAAGCGACCGTCGCAGTTCTTC. Protein: CASSLKRPSQFF.

V gene TRBV27 combines with J gene TRBJ1-5, with 7 bases identical to TRBD1. V lost 1 base to trimming and J lost 3 bases; unmatched junction nucleotides: 12. The CDR3 runs to 18 residues. Germline V lookup: CDR1 MNHEY, CDR2 SMNVEV (reference sequence). CDR3 nucleotides: TGTGCCAGCAGTTTATGGGGGGCCGCCGACAGGGCCAATCAGCCCCAGCATTTT. Protein sequence: CASSLWGAADRANQPQHF.

The CDR3: CASKGVTEAFF. CDR3 nucleotide sequence: TGTGCCAGTAAGGGGGTCACTGAAGCTTTCTTT. The chain links TRBV19 to TRBJ1-1; weak D call: TRBD1 (6 bases). Trimming removed 7 bases at V and 4 bases at J, with 7 bases between. Looked up from germline, CDR1 is LNHDA and CDR2 is SQIVND (reference sequence). The CDR3 has 11 residues.

The gene calls are TRBV2 and TRBJ2-2; 7 bases agree with TRBD1. With 6 bases clipped from V and 2 bases from J, the junction kept 3 bases outside the gene matches. Germline V gene data show CDR1 as SNHLY and CDR2 as FYNNEI. The CDR3 has 14 residues. The CDR3 loop reads CASRTGLNTGELFF. In nucleotides, the CDR3 is TGTGCCAGCAGGACAGGGCTAAACACCGGGGAGCTGTTTTTT.

The chain has TRBV7-2 and TRBJ1-2, with D possibly being TRBD1 (6 bases). The ends were cut back, 5 bases at V and 5 bases at J, with 12 bases in the middle. The CDR3 is 13 residues long. Per the germline V gene, CDR1 is SGHTA and CDR2 is FQGNSA. The DNA of the CDR3 is TGTGCCAGCAGCATCGGACAGTCATATGGCTACACCTTC. Its protein product is CASSIGQSYGYTF.

This clone was seen a few times. The chain couples TRBV6-5 to TRBJ2-7; D is undetermined. The germline gives CDR1 MNHEY, CDR2 SVGAGI. This CDR3 has 15 residues. V dropped 0 bases and J dropped 4 bases, with 13 bases sitting between them. The CDR3 reads CASSYSILETYEQYF. The CDR3 DNA sequence: TGTGCCAGCAGTTACTCGATCCTCGAAACTTACGAGCAGTACTTC.

The CDR3: CASSPNRSPTYNEQFF. The CDR3 region has the DNA TGTGCCAGCTCACCGAACAGATCACCCACCTACAATGAGCAGTTCTTC. The J gene is TRBJ2-1, the V gene TRBV18; D is unresolved. The germline gives CDR1 KGHSH, CDR2 LQKENI. With 3 bases removed from V and 2 bases from J, the gap between germline ends came to 14 bases. This CDR3 comprises 16 residues.

The chain uses TRBV7-6 and TRBJ2-7; 7 positions agree with TRBD2. Germline V gene lookup returns CDR1 SGHVS and CDR2 FNYEAQ. The CDR3 runs 13 residues. With V trimmed by 1 base and J by 4 bases, 1 base remained unmatched. CDR3 sequence: CASSLGEGYEQYF. CDR3 DNA sequence: TGTGCCAGCAGCTTAGGGGAGGGTTACGAGCAGTACTTC.

The sample holds a few counts of this clone. This chain uses TRBV6-1 with TRBJ1-5, with D perhaps TRBD1 (6 bases). This CDR3 has 17 amino acids. Trimming took off 4 bases at V and 3 bases at J, with 19 bases between the two ends. From germline, CDR1 is MNHNS and CDR2 SASEGT. The CDR3 loop is CASSGGYGGALNQPQHF. CDR3 nucleotide sequence: TGTGCCAGCAGTGGGGGTTATGGGGGCGCCCTCAATCAGCCCCAGCATTTT.

This chain joins TRBV29-1 and TRBJ2-1, with TRBD2 matching 8 bases. The CDR3 is made up of 13 amino acids. The trim removed 3 bases at V and 8 bases at J, leaving 6 bases unmatched. The V gene's germline CDR1 is SQVTM and CDR2 ANQGSEA. The CDR3 spells CSVDRGGRDEQFF. The DNA of the CDR3 is TGCAGCGTTGATCGGGGGGGCCGGGATGAGCAGTTCTTC.

The V gene is TRBV5-4, the J gene TRBJ2-7; 8 bases fit TRBD1. The V gene's germline CDR1 is SGHNT and CDR2 YYREEE (reference sequence). V lost 5 bases to trimming and J lost 6 bases; unmatched junction nucleotides: 10. The length of the CDR3 is 14 residues. Here the CDR3 reads CASSPIRGRLEQYF. Written as DNA, the CDR3 is TGTGCCAGCAGTCCGATCAGGGGGCGCCTCGAGCAGTACTTC.

This clone was detected only a few times. The chain couples TRBV5-8 to TRBJ2-2, with 7 bases aligning to TRBD1. This CDR3 spans 15 amino acids. Per germline, CDR1 SGHTS and CDR2 YDEGEE. Trimming at V came to 0 bases and at J to 5 bases, leaving 4 bases not matched to a gene. The CDR3 is CASSLEGARTGELFF. The CDR3 nucleotides are TGTGCCAGCAGCTTGGAGGGGGCGAGGACCGGGGAGCTGTTTTTT.

This sequence joins TRBV2 and TRBJ2-5, with no clear D. The ends were cut back, 4 bases at V and 0 bases at J, with 6 bases in the middle. The CDR3 has 13 amino acids. Germline CDR1 SNHLY, CDR2 FYNNEI. CDR3 DNA sequence: TGTGCCAGCAGTGTTAACTACCAAGAGACCCAGTACTTC. Translation: CASSVNYQETQYF.

V usage is TRBV7-9 and J usage is TRBJ1-3; D is undetermined. V was clipped by 6 bases and J by 0 bases, with 6 bases between them. Germline lookup yields CDR1 SEHNR and CDR2 FQNEAQ (reference sequence). The CDR3 is 13 amino acids. The CDR3 reads CASRPGSGNTIYF. In DNA form, the CDR3 reads TGTGCCAGCAGACCAGGCTCTGGAAACACCATATATTTT.

The CDR3 DNA is TGCGCCAGCAGCATAGGCCGGACTAGCGATACTAGCACAGATACGCAGTATTTT. Translating it yields CASSIGRTSDTSTDTQYF. The chain recombines TRBV5-1 with TRBJ2-3; TRBD2 aligns across 9 bases. The germline V gene has CDR1 SGHRS and CDR2 YFSETQ. The trim removed 4 bases at V and 0 bases at J, leaving 12 bases unmatched. CDR3 length: 18 residues.

V is TRBV6-6 and J is TRBJ2-3; no reliable D call. Germline assignment: CDR1 MNHNY and CDR2 SVGAGI (reference sequence). Trimming left V 8 bases short and J 1 base short, with 13 bases between. The CDR3 is made up of 14 amino acids. The CDR3 DNA reads TGTGCCAGCGGATGGAGCGCCCGCACAGATACGCAGTATTTT. Amino acids: CASGWSARTDTQYF.

The chain recombines TRBV4-3 with TRBJ2-5, with D possibly TRBD2 on 6 matching bases. The CDR3 is 16 residues long. The germline gives CDR1 LGHNA, CDR2 YSLEER. V gave up 1 base and J gave up 2 bases, with 14 bases separating them. The CDR3 is CASSQATAGRQETQYF. Written as DNA, the CDR3 is TGCGCCAGCAGCCAAGCCACCGCAGGGAGGCAAGAGACCCAGTACTTC.

This clone was counted between two and nine times. The rearrangement uses TRBV2 and TRBJ1-5; D call uncertain. The germline V gene has CDR1 SNHLY and CDR2 FYNNEI. V was pared by 8 bases and J by 0 bases, with 17 bases between. This CDR3 has 16 residues. The CDR3 DNA is TGTGCCAGCGGCCTTTCGGACGACTATAGCAATCAGCCCCAGCATTTT. It translates to CASGLSDDYSNQPQHF.

The chain has TRBV25-1 and TRBJ2-7; tentatively, D is TRBD1 (6 bases). The V gene's germline CDR1 is MGHDK and CDR2 SYGVNS. Trimming stripped 3 bases from V and 3 bases from J, with 12 bases between. The CDR3 is 14 residues long. The CDR3 here is CASSEPGQFYEQYF. The CDR3 region has the DNA TGTGCCAGCAGTGAGCCCGGACAGTTCTACGAGCAGTACTTC.

The J gene is TRBJ2-2, the V gene TRBV6-1; TRBD1 is a possible D gene (5 bases). This CDR3 is 14 amino acids long. The V gene lost 0 bases and the J gene lost 6 bases, with 8 bases spanning the gap. CDR1 MNHNS and CDR2 SASEGT come from the germline V gene. CDR3 sequence reads: CASSEAPGSGELFF. CDR3 DNA sequence: TGTGCCAGCAGTGAAGCGCCAGGGTCCGGGGAGCTGTTTTTT.

The V gene is TRBV4-3, the J gene TRBJ2-3; D is perhaps TRBD2 (5 bases). This CDR3 is 13 amino acids long. The germline V and J ends were trimmed by 0 bases and 7 bases, with 8 bases remaining between them. CDR1 is LGHNA and CDR2 is YSLEER in the germline V gene. CDR3 DNA: TGCGCCAGCAGCCAAGATGGCGGGCATACGCAGTATTTT. Translating it yields CASSQDGGHTQYF.

This clone was seen more than once but under ten times. The gene calls are TRBV19 and TRBJ2-5; TRBD2 agrees at 8 bases. V was pared by 5 bases and J by 4 bases, with 6 bases of the junction left unmatched. Germline CDR1 LNHDA, CDR2 SQIVND (reference sequence). The CDR3 is made up of 14 amino acids. CDR3 nucleotides: TGTGCCAGTAGTCACCGGACTAGCCTAGAGACCCAGTACTTC. It specifies CASSHRTSLETQYF.

The V call is TRBV6-1, the J call TRBJ1-2; D perhaps matches TRBD1 (6 bases). Germline CDR1 MNHNS, CDR2 SASEGT. The V end was cut by 3 bases, the J end by 2 bases, with 10 bases between. The CDR3 totals 14 residues. CDR3 protein: CASSELTGNYGYTF. In DNA form, the CDR3 reads TGTGCCAGCAGTGAGCTAACAGGGAACTATGGCTACACCTTC.